What follows are 20 T cell receptor beta chains derived from one specimen sequenced in a study of T cells in Graves' hyperthyroidism and ophthalmopathy. TCR beta CDR3 regions were amplified from RNA. The TCR CDR3 first-round RT-PCR relied on the HTBI primer set. TCRdb re-analysed the multiplex PCR reads in MiXCR, keeping a single row per CDR3 protein. Of more than 550,000 distinct CDR3 sequences listed, around a sixth are singletons. Sequencing used blood. Receptors originate from a man aged 45-60 years with Graves' hyperthyroidism.

This chain uses TRBV3-1 with TRBJ1-5; D is perhaps TRBD1 (5 bases). The germline CDR1 and CDR2 sequences are LGHDT and YNNKEL (reference sequence). Deletions cut 2 bases from V and 7 bases from J, with 12 bases between. The CDR3 covers 14 residues. Here the CDR3 DNA reads TGTGCCAGCAGCCAATCGGTCGGACACCAGCCCCAGCATTTT. Translating it yields CASSQSVGHQPQHF. Drawing the rest from reference TRBV3-1 and TRBJ1-5, the complete variable domain is DTAVSQTPKYLVTQMGNDKSIKCEQNLGHDTMYWYKQDSKKFLKIMFSYNNKELIINETVPNRFSPKSPDKAHLNLHINSLELGDSAVYFCASSQSVGHQPQHFGDGTRLSIL.

This clonotype appeared a few times. The rearrangement links TRBV19 to TRBJ1-5; 8 bases fit TRBD1. Trimming at V came to 6 bases and at J to 1 base, leaving 5 bases not matched to a gene. Looked up from germline, CDR1 is LNHDA and CDR2 is SQIVND (reference sequence). The CDR3 loop spans 15 amino acids. CDR3 in amino acids: CASRSDRVSNQPQHF. CDR3 in DNA: TGTGCCAGTAGATCGGACAGGGTAAGCAATCAGCCCCAGCATTTT.

Ten or more counts support this clonotype. The chain employs TRBV2 and TRBJ2-7; TRBD2 might be the D (7 bases). The length of the CDR3 is 14 residues. Looked up from germline, CDR1 is SNHLY and CDR2 is FYNNEI. Trimming stripped 10 bases from V and 5 bases from J, with 21 bases between. This chain's CDR3 is CANKGGGFGDEQYF. For the CDR3, the DNA is TGTGCCAATAAAGGGGGGGGTTTTGGCGACGAGCAGTACTTC.

This clonotype has more than one count but fewer than ten. V usage is TRBV12-3 or TRBV12-4 and J usage is TRBJ2-1, with D hard to call. CDR3 length: 12 residues. V lost 3 bases, J lost 8 bases, and 8 bases lay in between. The CDR3 is CASSLQVDEQFF. CDR3 nucleotides: TGTGCCAGCAGTTTGCAGGTCGATGAGCAGTTCTTC.

J is TRBJ1-1 and V is TRBV20-1; tentative D call: TRBD1 (6 bases). The V and J ends lost 2 bases and 6 bases respectively, with 10 bases between them. This CDR3 is 12 amino acids long. Germline CDR1 DFQATT, CDR2 SNEGSKA (reference sequence). The CDR3 loop is CSARKQGPEAFF. The CDR3 DNA sequence: TGCAGTGCTAGAAAACAGGGCCCTGAAGCTTTCTTT.

The genes are TRBV7-9 and TRBJ2-2, with a possible D match to TRBD2 (6 bases). Per the germline V gene, CDR1 is SEHNR and CDR2 is FQNEAQ (reference sequence). The CDR3 runs 16 residues. The ends were cut back, 7 bases at V and 6 bases at J, with 21 bases in the middle. In nucleotides, the CDR3 is TGTGCCAGCACCCCCTCTGGGGGGAGGAAGGCCGGGGAGCTGTTTTTT. It is translated as CASTPSGGRKAGELFF.

This clonotype was counted ten times or more. This chain links TRBV28 with TRBJ2-1; 12 bases are a match to TRBD2. V was clipped by 0 bases and J by 9 bases; unmatched bases: 3. Per the germline V gene, CDR1 is MDHEN and CDR2 is SYDVKM. The length of the CDR3 is 15 residues. Here the CDR3 DNA reads TGTGCCAGCAGTTTATGGACTAGCGGGAGATCTGAGCAGTTCTTC. As protein: CASSLWTSGRSEQFF.

This clonotype was seen many times. The rearrangement links TRBV20-1 to TRBJ2-1; 9 bases align to TRBD2. This CDR3 is 16 amino acids long. Germline CDR1 and CDR2: DFQATT and SNEGSKA (reference sequence). The V and J ends lost 0 bases and 6 bases, in that order; junction bases with no gene match: 9. The CDR3 sequence: CSARDTSSGTSNEQFF. The CDR3 region has the DNA TGCAGTGCTAGAGATACCTCTAGCGGGACCTCCAATGAGCAGTTCTTC.

V gene TRBV6-5 combines with J gene TRBJ2-7; 8 positions agree with TRBD2. Per the germline V gene, CDR1 is MNHEY and CDR2 is SVGAGI. The trim removed 2 bases at V and 3 bases at J, leaving 6 bases unmatched. This CDR3 contains 15 residues. The CDR3 region has the DNA TGTGCCAGCAGTTACGTGGTAGCGGGATACTACGAGCAGTACTTC. Translating it yields CASSYVVAGYYEQYF.

About this clonotype itself: This may stem from a read error, because a much larger clone lies one nucleotide away. The V and J genes are TRBV7-9 and TRBJ2-5; 12 bases line up with TRBD2. The ends lost 6 bases at V and 5 bases at J; junction bases unmatched: 13. Germline-derived CDR1 and CDR2 are SEHNR and FQNEAQ (reference sequence). This CDR3 is built from 17 residues. The CDR3: CASSSRGTSGCVETQYF. CDR3 nucleotide sequence: TGTGCCAGCAGTTCCCGAGGGACTAGCGGGTGTGTGGAGACCCAGTACTTC. The whole variable domain, filled in from reference TRBV7-9 and TRBJ2-5, reads DTGVSQNPRHKITKRGQNVTFRCDPISEHNRLYWYRQTLGQGPEFLTYFQNEAQLEKSRLLSDRFSAERPKGSFSTLEIQRTEQGDSAMYLCASSSRGTSGCVETQYFGPGTRLLVL.

This clonotype was detected many times. It may be a read error: a sequence one base away is much more abundant. J is TRBJ1-2 and V is TRBV2; D remains ambiguous. V was shortened by 1 base and J by 7 bases, with 13 bases between the two germline ends. The CDR3 length is 14 residues. The germline gives CDR1 SNHLY, CDR2 FYNNEI. CDR3 in amino acids: CASSEVPVHCGYTF. Written as DNA, the CDR3 is TGTGCCAGCAGTGAAGTCCCGGTCCATTGTGGCTACACCTTC.

The CDR3 sequence is CASSAGVGTEAFF. In nucleotides, the CDR3 is TGTGCCAGTAGTGCAGGGGTAGGCACTGAAGCTTTCTTT. This chain joins TRBV19 and TRBJ1-1; a possible D gene is TRBD1 (6 bases). The length of the CDR3 is 13 residues. Germline loops: CDR1 LNHDA, CDR2 SQIVND (reference sequence). Trimming pared 5 bases from V and 4 bases from J, leaving 11 bases between.

In this sample, this clonotype turned up many times. The chain couples TRBV24-1 to TRBJ2-2; 7 bases fit TRBD1. Losses at the gene ends were 0 bases for V and 3 bases for J; bases not matched to a gene: 3. CDR1 is KGHDR and CDR2 is SFDVKD in the germline V gene. CDR3 length: 16 amino acids. CDR3 sequence (DNA): TGTGCCACCAGTGATTTGCAAGGGGGCGACACCGGGGAGCTGTTTTTT. It yields the protein CATSDLQGGDTGELFF.

This clonotype was observed at least ten times. The chain carries TRBV2 and TRBJ2-5; 8 bases are shared with TRBD1. Losses at the gene ends were 8 bases for V and 5 bases for J; bases not matched to a gene: 7. This CDR3 is 13 amino acids long. The germline gives CDR1 SNHLY, CDR2 FYNNEI. The CDR3 loop reads CASSGGMMETQYF. Here the CDR3 DNA reads TGTGCCAGCTCAGGGGGCATGATGGAGACCCAGTACTTC.

In its sample, this clonotype was seen a few times. The V call is TRBV6-6, the J call TRBJ1-1; 8 bases fit TRBD1. The CDR3 is made up of 15 amino acids. J gave up 6 bases and V 1 base, and 7 bases lay outside the gene matches. Germline CDR1 is MNHNY and CDR2 is SVGAGI (reference sequence). CDR3 nucleotides: TGTGCCAGCAGTTACTTCGGCAGGGGGCGACCTGAAGCTTTCTTT. Its translation: CASSYFGRGRPEAFF.

The genes are TRBV6-2 or TRBV6-3 and TRBJ2-7, with TRBD2 matching over 8 bases. Germline-derived CDR1 and CDR2 are MNHEY and SVGEGT. The CDR3 totals 14 residues. The J segment lost 2 bases and the V segment lost 6 bases, leaving 6 bases of the junction unmatched. The CDR3 protein is CASRTSAYPYEQYF. CDR3 bases: TGTGCCAGCAGGACTAGCGCATACCCCTACGAGCAGTACTTC.

This clonotype was picked up a small number of times. The chain carries TRBV29-1 and TRBJ2-7; 8 nucleotides align to TRBD2. The CDR3 loop spans 17 amino acids. J lost 0 bases, V lost 0 bases, and 10 bases had no gene match. Germline loops: CDR1 SQVTM, CDR2 ANQGSEA. CDR3 amino acids: CSVEELAEGKSSYEQYF. CDR3 DNA sequence: TGCAGCGTTGAAGAACTAGCGGAGGGAAAGAGCTCCTACGAGCAGTACTTC.

V is TRBV28 and J is TRBJ2-2; TRBD2 aligns across 8 bases. This CDR3 is built from 14 residues. The V gene end was trimmed by 6 bases and the J gene end by 1 base; junction bases not matched to a gene: 1. Germline V CDR1 and CDR2: MDHEN, SYDVKM. This chain's CDR3 is CASRRGGNTGELFF. Here the CDR3 DNA reads TGTGCCAGCAGACGGGGGGGGAACACCGGGGAGCTGTTTTTT.

As regards this clonotype: This may stem from a read error, because a much larger clone lies one nucleotide away. The rearrangement uses TRBV20-1 and TRBJ2-3, with D perhaps matching TRBD2 (5 bases). Germline V gives CDR1 DFQATT, CDR2 SNEGSKA (reference sequence). Trimming took 0 bases from V and 2 from J, leaving 9 bases between them. The CDR3 extends over 14 amino acids. The CDR3 loop is CSARELAATDTQYF. CDR3 nucleotides: TGCAGTGCTAGAGAGCTAGCCGCCACAGATACGCAGTATTTT.

This clonotype was detected ten times or more. CDR3: CASGLGRTSGIGNEQFF. The CDR3 bases are TGTGCTAGTGGTTTGGGCCGGACTAGCGGGATAGGAAATGAGCAGTTCTTC. V and J are TRBV12-5 and TRBJ2-1; 12 positions match TRBD2. The germline CDR1 and CDR2 sequences are LGHNT and FRNRAP. The junction had 8 bases not matched to a gene; V was cut back by 1 base and J by 7 bases. CDR3 length: 17 amino acids. Drawing the rest from reference TRBV12-5 and TRBJ2-1, the complete variable domain is DARVTQTPRHKVTEMGQEVTMRCQPILGHNTVFWYRQTMMQGLELLAYFRNRAPLDDSGMPKDRFSAEMPDATLATLKIQPSEPRDSAVYFCASGLGRTSGIGNEQFFGPGTRLTVL.